The rows below give T cell receptor beta chains drawn from one sample of a study of cytomegalovirus exposure and HLA in healthy donors. TCRdb's table, derived via immunoSEQ multiplex PCR, lists solely in-frame clones and lacks some. The sample records fewer than 150,000 clones, 85% to 90% being singletons. Sequenced: PBMCs. The receptors originated from a man aged 30 to 45 in good health and CMV-seronegative. Each CDR3 is given with its conserved first and last residue.

TRBV5-4	TRBJ2-1	CASSLGGGYNEQFF
TRBV30	TRBJ1-5	CAWDTGDRQPQHF
TRBV7-3	TRBJ1-1	CASSLEGVSTEAFF
TRBV4-1	TRBJ2-7	CASSHPGRGYEQYF
TRBV19	TRBJ2-7	CASSLDSGVGEQYF
TRBV5-1	TRBJ2-5	CASSQNQETQYF
TRBV29-1	TRBJ2-3	CSVRTSGDKISTDTQYF
TRBV7-9	TRBJ2-7	CASSLPSGEQYF
TRBV18	TRBJ1-2	CASSPRTAGRNYGYTF
TRBV9	TRBJ2-5	CASSVGHPRETQYF
TRBV5-4	TRBJ2-5	CASSAGTKLLQTQYF
TRBV7-8	TRBJ1-5	CASSLGADDQPQHF
TRBV7-7	TRBJ2-6	CASSPRAGANVLTF
TRBV7-6	TRBJ1-4	CASSRDGGPNEKLFF
TRBV14	TRBJ1-2	CASSQEQNYYGYTF
TRBV10-1	TRBJ2-1	CASSLQDPSYNEQFF
TRBV6-6	TRBJ1-2	CASSLINQGLDGYTF
TRBV27	TRBJ2-7	CASSLAGGPREQYF
TRBV7-9	TRBJ1-2	CASSQTGVNYGYTF
TRBV14	TRBJ2-1	CASSPTMSSYNEQFF
TRBV5-1	TRBJ2-3	CASRRGLAGSPDTQYF
TRBV4-3	TRBJ2-5	CASSQANSGTETQYF
TRBV11-2	TRBJ2-3	CASSFTGADTQYF
TRBV12-5	TRBJ2-1	CASGVRTESSYNEQFF
TRBV19	TRBJ2-4	CASNPDIAKNIQYF
TRBV5-6	TRBJ2-3	CASSSGRETDTQYF
TRBV6-5	TRBJ1-2	CASSYSGIVNYGYTF
TRBV7-3	TRBJ1-1	CASSLQGAQTEAFF
TRBV27	TRBJ1-1	CASKPGGNTEAFF
TRBV13	TRBJ1-1	CASSLGWRGGTEAFF
TRBV11-2	TRBJ2-7	CASRTLGLPSYEQYF
TRBV7-2	TRBJ2-7	CASRILGQYYEQYF
TRBV5-1	TRBJ2-3	CASSLVVEGRGDTQYF
TRBV6-6	TRBJ2-1	CASSYSTSGSGEQFF
TRBV5-1	TRBJ2-7	CASRRSRASEQYF
TRBV5-1	TRBJ1-5	CASTRSNQPQHF
TRBV5-6	TRBJ2-3	CASSLLWGGVADTGTQYF
TRBV5-4	TRBJ1-3	CASSQPGAGNTIYF
TRBV28	TRBJ1-1	CASSLTGKKAFF
TRBV5-1	TRBJ2-1	CASSSGLAGGQDEQFF
TRBV7-6	TRBJ2-1	CAITSGTYNEQFF
TRBV4-3	TRBJ1-5	CASSRTSAANQPQHF
TRBV19	TRBJ2-1	CASSRDIKKGGNEQFF
TRBV18	TRBJ1-5	CASSPQGAINQPQHF
TRBV25-1	TRBJ2-7	CASSDRVYEQYF
TRBV5-5	TRBJ1-2	CASSLMTGVGNYGYTF
TRBV19	TRBJ1-1	CASTLGGSATEAFF
TRBV7-9	TRBJ2-7	CASSPRQSSYEQYF
TRBV20-1	TRBJ1-1	CSVPTNTEAFF
TRBV7-9	TRBJ2-1	CASSPSSSTRVYNEQFF
TRBV5-1	TRBJ2-7	CASSLAGGIPEQYF
TRBV18	TRBJ1-5	CASSLGQSYSNQPQHF